Here is one T cell receptor (beta chain) with its context. Its antigen is not identified. PCR involved 60 Vbeta and 13 Jbeta primers. Assay: immunoSEQ multiplex PCR; the TCRdb copy retains only in-frame clones and omits some. The sample contains 170,000 or so clones, roughly four fifths of which appear only once. Trimming removed 4 bases from V and 3 bases from J, with 10 bases in between. This CDR3 contains 12 residues. Germline assignment: CDR1 SQVTM and CDR2 ANQGSEA. This record belongs to a study of cytomegalovirus exposure and HLA in healthy donors. Study-level information: Of all 400 or so donors who were genotyped, 75% to 90% belonged to the Caucasian-associated ancestry cluster.

Findings and caveats of the study: Association of a missense DCLRE1C variant with TCR beta V- and J-gene trimming was reported in a later analysis.

This sequence was found in a woman aged 25-40 years in good health and CMV-seronegative. The chain combines TRBV29-1 with TRBJ2-7; D is undetermined. What was sequenced was PBMCs. CDR3 coding DNA: TGCAGCGTTGCTGAGACAAGCTACGAGCAGTACTTC. Residues: CSVAETSYEQYF.